Listed here is a single TCR beta chain. This sample stems from a study of shared clonotypes between healthy human individuals. Recent acute infections and vaccinations were absent in the healthy HIV-negative adult donors. Donors were Caucasian adults residing in Nashville, Tennessee, USA. Genomic DNA for unsorted samples was obtained from 70 million to 100 million PBMCs. Authors' methods: Junction-only sequences without quality scores came from ImmunoSEQ, so filtering differed. The assay was immunoSEQ multiplex PCR, and TCRdb's table has in-frame clones only and misses some. The DNA gave D and trimming, while V, J and clone size come from that table. In the table there are 450,000 to 600,000 clones, 79% of which are singletons. The sequence derives from a woman aged 40 to 50 in good health. Some clones in this sample may be carry-over from other donors' samples. The specimen was PBMCs.

CDR3 nucleotides: TGTGCCATCACTCCCGACCCCCCATCAGAGCAGTACTTC. It is translated as CAITPDPPSEQYF. V usage is TRBV10-3 and J usage is TRBJ2-7; the D is unclear. The CDR3 loop spans 13 amino acids. Germline CDR1 ENHRY, CDR2 SYGVKD. V lost 7 bases, J lost 7 bases, and 17 bases lay in between.